This TCR beta chain was recorded in a study of T cells in Graves' hyperthyroidism and ophthalmopathy. RNA transcripts served as the template for amplifying TCR beta CDR3 regions. In the first-round RT-PCR of the TCR CDR3, the HTBI primer set was used. TCRdb itself ran the multiplex PCR reads through MiXCR, one entry per CDR3 protein. Counted here are fewer than 750,000 distinct CDR3 sequences, 40% to 55% occurring once; the ten biggest clones make up more than 7.5%. The CDR3 is 14 residues long. Looked up from germline, CDR1 is ENHRY and CDR2 is SYGVKD. Trimming removed 6 bases from V and 2 bases from J; junction bases left unmatched: 5. Clinical symptoms, serum thyroxine, TRAb, thyroid ultrasound and orbital computed tomography established diagnosis.

What was sequenced was peripheral blood or thyroid tissue (not recorded which). This clonotype was sampled from a woman between 18 and 29 years old with Graves' hyperthyroidism. This rearrangement joins TRBV10-3 to TRBJ1-1, with 8 bases lining up with TRBD1. Here the CDR3 reads CAIRRQGRNTEAFF. The CDR3 DNA follows: TGTGCCATCAGAAGACAGGGGAGAAACACTGAAGCTTTCTTT.